A selection of T cell receptor beta chains follows, all from one sample in a study of neurological immune-mediated disorders. Each CDR3 protein gets one entry after TCRdb re-called the 5' RACE reads with MiXCR. The sample contains tens of thousands of distinct CDR3 sequences, roughly 5.5% of which appear only once. Sequencing used PBMCs. The origin of the receptors is a man younger than 35 with multiple sclerosis. Each CDR3 is given with its conserved first and last residue. Each record gives: CDR3 DNA, CDR3 protein, J gene, clone size, D gene, V gene. D genes are given only for firm matches. Clone sizes are given selectively: once, few, many, or a class where the clone is expanded.

cdr3_nt: TGCAGCGTTGGCGGGAGGACTCACGAGCAGTACTTC
cdr3_aa: CSVGGRTHEQYF
j_call: TRBJ2-7
clone_size: many
d_call: TRBD2
v_call: TRBV29-1

cdr3_nt: TGCAGCGTTAGAAGGGGGTTCGATCAGCCCCAGCATTTT
cdr3_aa: CSVRRGFDQPQHF
j_call: TRBJ1-5
clone_size: many
d_call: NA
v_call: TRBV29-1

cdr3_nt: TGTGCCAGCAGCTTAGGCGGCAGCGTCTATAATTCACCCCTCAACTTT
cdr3_aa: CASSLGGSVYNSPLNF
j_call: TRBJ1-6
clone_size: many
d_call: NA
v_call: TRBV7-2

cdr3_nt: TGCAGTGCTAGCGAGGGGTCGGACACTGAAGCTTTCTTT
cdr3_aa: CSASEGSDTEAFF
j_call: TRBJ1-1
clone_size: NA
d_call: NA
v_call: TRBV20-1

cdr3_nt: TGTGCCAGCAGGATAGCGGGACAGTACGAGCAGTACTTC
cdr3_aa: CASRIAGQYEQYF
j_call: TRBJ2-7
clone_size: many
d_call: NA
v_call: TRBV6-1

cdr3_nt: TGTGCCAGCAGCTTACGGGGGAGCCCGTACAATGAGCAGTTCTTC
cdr3_aa: CASSLRGSPYNEQFF
j_call: TRBJ2-1
clone_size: NA
d_call: NA
v_call: TRBV7-9

cdr3_nt: TGTGCCAGCAGTTACAATCCCCTAGGTACCAATCAGCCCCAGCATTTT
cdr3_aa: CASSYNPLGTNQPQHF
j_call: TRBJ1-5
clone_size: many
d_call: NA
v_call: TRBV6-6

cdr3_nt: TGCAGTGCTAGAGCGGAATACTCAAATACGCAGTATTTT
cdr3_aa: CSARAEYSNTQYF
j_call: TRBJ2-3
clone_size: NA
d_call: NA
v_call: TRBV20-1

cdr3_nt: TGTGCCAGCAGTTTAAGGGCCACGTTGACTGAAGCTTTCTTT
cdr3_aa: CASSLRATLTEAFF
j_call: TRBJ1-1
clone_size: many
d_call: NA
v_call: TRBV12-3/TRBV12-4

cdr3_nt: TGTGCCACCGCGGACAGGGGGCGAAATCAGCCCCAGAATTTT
cdr3_aa: CATADRGRNQPQNF
j_call: TRBJ1-5
clone_size: many
d_call: TRBD1
v_call: TRBV15

cdr3_nt: TGCGCCAGCAGCTTGTACCAGGGGAACACTGAAGCTTTCTTT
cdr3_aa: CASSLYQGNTEAFF
j_call: TRBJ1-1
clone_size: many
d_call: NA
v_call: TRBV5-1

cdr3_nt: TGCGCCAGCAGCTTGGTGCTGAGGGGGTGGTCAGATACGCAGTATTTT
cdr3_aa: CASSLVLRGWSDTQYF
j_call: TRBJ2-3
clone_size: few
d_call: NA
v_call: TRBV5-1

cdr3_nt: TGCAGTGCTAGGGCCTCCGCAACTCCGAATTACGAGCAGTACTTC
cdr3_aa: CSARASATPNYEQYF
j_call: TRBJ2-7
clone_size: many
d_call: NA
v_call: TRBV20-1

cdr3_nt: TGTGCCAGCAGTTTGGTCGCTGAGCAGTTCTTC
cdr3_aa: CASSLVAEQFF
j_call: TRBJ2-1
clone_size: many
d_call: NA
v_call: TRBV12-3/TRBV12-4

cdr3_nt: TGTGCCAGCAGCTTTGTTCCGGGACAGGGGTCCTACGAGCAGTACTTC
cdr3_aa: CASSFVPGQGSYEQYF
j_call: TRBJ2-7
clone_size: many
d_call: TRBD1
v_call: TRBV7-2

cdr3_nt: TGTGCCAGCAGTATAGGGTGGGGGACTCCACGTTCCGAGGTCAACTCCTACAATGAGCAGTTCTTC
cdr3_aa: CASSIGWGTPRSEVNSYNEQFF
j_call: TRBJ2-1
clone_size: many
d_call: NA
v_call: TRBV28

cdr3_nt: TGTGCTAGTGGTTTGGTACTGGGACTAGCGGAATACAATGAGCAGTTCTTC
cdr3_aa: CASGLVLGLAEYNEQFF
j_call: TRBJ2-1
clone_size: many
d_call: TRBD2
v_call: TRBV12-5

cdr3_nt: TGCAGTGCTAGAGATGCCAGGGTATTTTCACCCCTCCACTTT
cdr3_aa: CSARDARVFSPLHF
j_call: TRBJ1-6
clone_size: many
d_call: NA
v_call: TRBV20-1

cdr3_nt: TGCGCCAGCAGCTATCGACAGGGATTGGACAATGGCTACACCTTC
cdr3_aa: CASSYRQGLDNGYTF
j_call: TRBJ1-2
clone_size: many
d_call: TRBD1
v_call: TRBV5-1

cdr3_nt: TGTGCCACCAGTGATTTACTGGCGGGGCACTCCTACAATGAGCAGTTCTTC
cdr3_aa: CATSDLLAGHSYNEQFF
j_call: TRBJ2-1
clone_size: many
d_call: NA
v_call: TRBV24-1

cdr3_nt: TGTGCCAGCAGCTTAGCCGCGGGGACGAACACCGGGGAGCTGTTTTTT
cdr3_aa: CASSLAAGTNTGELFF
j_call: TRBJ2-2
clone_size: many
d_call: NA
v_call: TRBV11-1

cdr3_nt: TGTGCCAGCAGCTTAAATTTCGGGACTAGCGGGATCCACGAGCAGTACTTC
cdr3_aa: CASSLNFGTSGIHEQYF
j_call: TRBJ2-7
clone_size: many
d_call: TRBD2
v_call: TRBV7-2

cdr3_nt: TGTGCCAGCAGTTTAACTCAGGGGGCAACTGAAGCTTTCTTT
cdr3_aa: CASSLTQGATEAFF
j_call: TRBJ1-1
clone_size: many
d_call: TRBD1
v_call: TRBV12-3/TRBV12-4

cdr3_nt: TGTGCCAGCAGTGCTGACGCGGGGGTGAACACTGAAGCTTTCTTT
cdr3_aa: CASSADAGVNTEAFF
j_call: TRBJ1-1
clone_size: many
d_call: NA
v_call: TRBV2

cdr3_nt: TGTGCCAGCAGCGAGACGCGCAGGAGCGGGGAGCTGTTTTTT
cdr3_aa: CASSETRRSGELFF
j_call: TRBJ2-2
clone_size: many
d_call: NA
v_call: TRBV6-1

cdr3_nt: TGTGCCAGCAGCTTAGAAACAGGGGGCACTTCACCCCTCCACTTT
cdr3_aa: CASSLETGGTSPLHF
j_call: TRBJ1-6
clone_size: many
d_call: TRBD1
v_call: TRBV7-8

cdr3_nt: TGTGCCAGCAGCTTAGTGGCTTTCTACGAGCAGTACTTC
cdr3_aa: CASSLVAFYEQYF
j_call: TRBJ2-7
clone_size: many
d_call: NA
v_call: TRBV7-2

cdr3_nt: TGTGCCAGCAGCCCCCAGAGCGGGGCGAGGGATCAGCCCCAGCATTTT
cdr3_aa: CASSPQSGARDQPQHF
j_call: TRBJ1-5
clone_size: many
d_call: NA
v_call: TRBV11-2

cdr3_nt: TGTGCCAGCAGACAGAGCGGGGGTCCCTACGAGCAGTACTTC
cdr3_aa: CASRQSGGPYEQYF
j_call: TRBJ2-7
clone_size: NA
d_call: TRBD2
v_call: TRBV13

cdr3_nt: TGTGCCAGCAGCCGTCAAGAGACCCAGTACTTC
cdr3_aa: CASSRQETQYF
j_call: TRBJ2-5
clone_size: many
d_call: NA
v_call: TRBV7-8

cdr3_nt: TGCAGTGCTAGTACGTCTAGCGTTTACAATGAGCAGTTCTTC
cdr3_aa: CSASTSSVYNEQFF
j_call: TRBJ2-1
clone_size: many
d_call: NA
v_call: TRBV20-1

cdr3_nt: TGTGCCAGCAGTTATGCTTCTGGAAATGAGCAGTTCTTC
cdr3_aa: CASSYASGNEQFF
j_call: TRBJ2-1
clone_size: many
d_call: NA
v_call: TRBV6-5

cdr3_nt: TGCAGTGCTTCGCAGGGGGGGGATTACAATGAGCAGTTCTTC
cdr3_aa: CSASQGGDYNEQFF
j_call: TRBJ2-1
clone_size: many
d_call: NA
v_call: TRBV20-1

cdr3_nt: TGCGCCAGCAGCCAAGATGGGAGGGACAGCTACAATGAGCAGTTCTTC
cdr3_aa: CASSQDGRDSYNEQFF
j_call: TRBJ2-1
clone_size: many
d_call: NA
v_call: TRBV4-1

cdr3_nt: TGTGCCAGCAGTGAAGTCCCCTACGAGCAGTACTTC
cdr3_aa: CASSEVPYEQYF
j_call: TRBJ2-7
clone_size: many
d_call: NA
v_call: TRBV6-1

cdr3_nt: TGCGCCAGCAGCTTGCGGGGAGAGGGAAACACCATGTATTTT
cdr3_aa: CASSLRGEGNTMYF
j_call: TRBJ1-3
clone_size: few
d_call: NA
v_call: TRBV5-1

cdr3_nt: TGCGCCAGCAGCTTGGGACAGCAGTACCAAGAGACCCAGTACTTC
cdr3_aa: CASSLGQQYQETQYF
j_call: TRBJ2-5
clone_size: NA
d_call: NA
v_call: TRBV5-1

cdr3_nt: TGTGCCAGCAGGGACAGGCACGACTATGGCTACACCTTC
cdr3_aa: CASRDRHDYGYTF
j_call: TRBJ1-2
clone_size: many
d_call: TRBD1
v_call: TRBV12-3/TRBV12-4

cdr3_nt: TGTGCCACACGGGGAGTGAACACTGAAGCTTTCTTT
cdr3_aa: CATRGVNTEAFF
j_call: TRBJ1-1
clone_size: many
d_call: NA
v_call: TRBV4-2